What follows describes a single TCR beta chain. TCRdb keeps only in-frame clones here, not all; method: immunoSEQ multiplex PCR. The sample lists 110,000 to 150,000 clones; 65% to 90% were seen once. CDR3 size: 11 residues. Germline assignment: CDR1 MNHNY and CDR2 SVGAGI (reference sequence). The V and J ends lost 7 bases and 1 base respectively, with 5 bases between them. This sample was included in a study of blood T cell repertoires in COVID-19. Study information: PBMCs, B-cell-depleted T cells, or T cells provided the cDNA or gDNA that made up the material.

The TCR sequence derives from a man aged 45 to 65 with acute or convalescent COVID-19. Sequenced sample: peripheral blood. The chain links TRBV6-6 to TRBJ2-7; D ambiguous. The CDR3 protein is CASKESYEQYF. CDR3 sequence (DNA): TGTGCCAGCAAGGAGTCCTACGAGCAGTACTTC.